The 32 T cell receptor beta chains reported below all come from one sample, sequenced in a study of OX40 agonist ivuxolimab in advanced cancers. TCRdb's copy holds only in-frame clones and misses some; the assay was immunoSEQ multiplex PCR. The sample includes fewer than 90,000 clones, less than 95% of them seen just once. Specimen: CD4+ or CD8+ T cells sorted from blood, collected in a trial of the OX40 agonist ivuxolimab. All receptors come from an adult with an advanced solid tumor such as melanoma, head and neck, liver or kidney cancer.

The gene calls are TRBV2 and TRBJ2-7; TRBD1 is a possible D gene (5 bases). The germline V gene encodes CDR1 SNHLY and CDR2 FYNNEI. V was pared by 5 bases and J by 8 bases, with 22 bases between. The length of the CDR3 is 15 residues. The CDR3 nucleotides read TGTGCCAGCAGTAACACTATAAATCCAACAGGCAAGCAGTACTTC. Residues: CASSNTINPTGKQYF.

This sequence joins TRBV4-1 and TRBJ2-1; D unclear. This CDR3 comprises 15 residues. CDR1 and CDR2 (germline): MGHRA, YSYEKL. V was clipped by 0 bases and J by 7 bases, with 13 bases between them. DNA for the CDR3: TGCGCCAGCAGCCAAGATTTTAGGGTCTTGAATGAGCAGTTCTTC. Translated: CASSQDFRVLNEQFF.

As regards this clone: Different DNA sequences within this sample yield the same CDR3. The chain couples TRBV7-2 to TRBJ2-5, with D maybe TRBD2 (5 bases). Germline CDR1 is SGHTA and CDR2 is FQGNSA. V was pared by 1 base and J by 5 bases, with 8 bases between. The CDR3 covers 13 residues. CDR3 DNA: TGTGCCAGCAGCTTAGGAGGGTTGGAGACCCAGTACTTC. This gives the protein CASSLGGLETQYF.

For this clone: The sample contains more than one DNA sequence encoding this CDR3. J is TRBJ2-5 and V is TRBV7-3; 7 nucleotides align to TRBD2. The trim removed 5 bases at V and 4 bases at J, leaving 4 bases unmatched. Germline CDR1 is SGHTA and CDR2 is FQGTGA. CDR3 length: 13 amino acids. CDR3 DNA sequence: TGTGCCAGCAGCCTATGGGGGGGAGAGACCCAGTACTTC. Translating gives CASSLWGGETQYF.

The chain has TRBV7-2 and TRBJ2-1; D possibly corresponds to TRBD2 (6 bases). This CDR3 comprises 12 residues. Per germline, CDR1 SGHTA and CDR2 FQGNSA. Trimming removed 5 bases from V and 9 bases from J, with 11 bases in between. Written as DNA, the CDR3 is TGTGCCAGCAGCGGACTAAGCAGTGAGCAGTTCTTC. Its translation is CASSGLSSEQFF. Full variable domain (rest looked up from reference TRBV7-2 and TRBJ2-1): GAGVSQSPSNKVTEKGKDVELRCDPISGHTALYWYRQSLGQGLEFLIYFQGNSAPDKSGLPSDRFSAERTGGSVSTLTIQRTQQEDSAVYLCASSGLSSEQFFGPGTRLTVL.

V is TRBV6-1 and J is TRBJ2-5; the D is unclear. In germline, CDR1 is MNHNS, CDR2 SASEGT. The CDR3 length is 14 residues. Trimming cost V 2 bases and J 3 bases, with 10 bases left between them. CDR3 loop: CASSEQSTKETQYF. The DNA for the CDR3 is TGTGCCAGCAGTGAACAATCTACCAAAGAGACCCAGTACTTC.

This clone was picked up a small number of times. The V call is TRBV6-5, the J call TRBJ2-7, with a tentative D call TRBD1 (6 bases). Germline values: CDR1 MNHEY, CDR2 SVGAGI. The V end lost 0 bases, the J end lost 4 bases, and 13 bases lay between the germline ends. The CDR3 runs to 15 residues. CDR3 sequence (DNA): TGTGCCAGCAGTTACTCCGGGTCAAGGGGGTACGAGCAGTACTTC. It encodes CASSYSGSRGYEQYF.

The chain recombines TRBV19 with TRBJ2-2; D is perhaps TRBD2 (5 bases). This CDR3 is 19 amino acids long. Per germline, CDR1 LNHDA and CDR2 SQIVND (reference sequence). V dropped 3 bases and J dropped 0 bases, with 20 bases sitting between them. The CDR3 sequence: CASSMGRGTPSPNTGELFF. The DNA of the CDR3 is TGTGCCAGTAGTATGGGTCGGGGAACCCCCTCTCCGAACACCGGGGAGCTGTTTTTT.

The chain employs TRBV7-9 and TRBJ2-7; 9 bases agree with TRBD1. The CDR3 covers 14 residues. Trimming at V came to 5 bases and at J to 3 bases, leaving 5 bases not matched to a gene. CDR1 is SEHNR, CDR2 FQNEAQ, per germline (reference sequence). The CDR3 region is CASSGGTGSYEQYF. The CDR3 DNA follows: TGTGCCAGCAGCGGTGGGACAGGGAGCTACGAGCAGTACTTC.

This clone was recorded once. CDR3 nucleotide sequence: TGTGCCAGAAAAACCAGGGGGCCTGACACTGAAGCTTTCTTT. It translates to CARKTRGPDTEAFF. This chain joins TRBV6-5 and TRBJ1-1; TRBD1 aligns across 8 bases. Germline-derived CDR1 and CDR2 are MNHEY and SVGAGI. This CDR3 region has 14 residues. V gave up 9 bases and J gave up 3 bases; unmatched junction bases: 9.

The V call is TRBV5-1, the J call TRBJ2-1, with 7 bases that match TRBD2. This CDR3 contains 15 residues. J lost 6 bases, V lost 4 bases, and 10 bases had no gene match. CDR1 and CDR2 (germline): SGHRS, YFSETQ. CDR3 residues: CASSENAGLSNEQFF. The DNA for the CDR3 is TGCGCCAGCAGCGAAAACGCGGGACTAAGCAATGAGCAGTTCTTC.

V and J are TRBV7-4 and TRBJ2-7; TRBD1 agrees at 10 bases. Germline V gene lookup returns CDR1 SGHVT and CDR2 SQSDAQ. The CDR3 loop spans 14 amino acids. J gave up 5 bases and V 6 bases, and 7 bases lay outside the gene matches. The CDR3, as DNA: TGTGCCAGCAGGGTGGACAGGGGGAGGAACGAGCAGTACTTC. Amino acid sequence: CASRVDRGRNEQYF.

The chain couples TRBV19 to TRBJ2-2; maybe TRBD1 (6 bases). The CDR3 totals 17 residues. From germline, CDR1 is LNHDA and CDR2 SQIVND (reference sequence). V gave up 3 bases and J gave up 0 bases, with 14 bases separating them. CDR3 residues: CASSMDRLSANTGELFF. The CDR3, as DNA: TGTGCCAGTAGTATGGACAGACTCTCCGCGAACACCGGGGAGCTGTTTTTT.

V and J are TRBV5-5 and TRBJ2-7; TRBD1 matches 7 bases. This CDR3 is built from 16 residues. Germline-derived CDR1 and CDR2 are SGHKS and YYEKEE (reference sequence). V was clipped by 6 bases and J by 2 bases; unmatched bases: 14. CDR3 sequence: CASTRGNIGPTYEQYF. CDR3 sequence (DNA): TGTGCCAGCACCAGGGGGAATATTGGGCCGACCTACGAGCAGTACTTC.

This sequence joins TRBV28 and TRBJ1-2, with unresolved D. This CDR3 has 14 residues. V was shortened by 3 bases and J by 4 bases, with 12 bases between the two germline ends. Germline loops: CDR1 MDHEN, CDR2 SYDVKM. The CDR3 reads CASSLIAEAYGYTF. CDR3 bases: TGTGCCAGCAGTTTGATTGCAGAAGCCTATGGCTACACCTTC.

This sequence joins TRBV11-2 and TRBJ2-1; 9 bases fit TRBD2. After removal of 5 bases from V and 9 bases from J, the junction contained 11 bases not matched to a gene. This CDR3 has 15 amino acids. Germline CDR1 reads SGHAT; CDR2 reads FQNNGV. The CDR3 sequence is CASSIVRGRAGEQFF. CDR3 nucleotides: TGTGCCAGCAGCATAGTCCGCGGGAGGGCGGGTGAGCAGTTCTTC. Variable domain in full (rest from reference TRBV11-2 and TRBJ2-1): EAGVAQSPRYKIIEKRQSVAFWCNPISGHATLYWYQQILGQGPKLLIQFQNNGVVDDSQLPKDRFSAERLKGVDSTLKIQPAKLEDSAVYLCASSIVRGRAGEQFFGPGTRLTVL.

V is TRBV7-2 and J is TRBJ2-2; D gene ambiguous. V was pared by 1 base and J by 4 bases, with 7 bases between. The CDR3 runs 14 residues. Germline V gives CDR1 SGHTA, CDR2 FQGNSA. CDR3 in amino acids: CASSLVQGTGELFF. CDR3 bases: TGTGCCAGCAGCTTAGTGCAAGGCACCGGGGAGCTGTTTTTT.

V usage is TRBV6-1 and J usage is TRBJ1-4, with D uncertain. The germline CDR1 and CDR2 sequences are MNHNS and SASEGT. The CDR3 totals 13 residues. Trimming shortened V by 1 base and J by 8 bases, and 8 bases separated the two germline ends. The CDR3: CASSEGQAEKLFF. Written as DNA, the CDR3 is TGTGCCAGCAGTGAAGGCCAGGCGGAAAAACTGTTTTTT.

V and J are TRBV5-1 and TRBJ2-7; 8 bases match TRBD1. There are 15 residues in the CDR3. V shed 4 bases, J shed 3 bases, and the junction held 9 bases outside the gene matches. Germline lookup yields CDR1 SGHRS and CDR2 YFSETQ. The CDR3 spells CASSVAPGGIYEQYF. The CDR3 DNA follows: TGCGCCAGCAGCGTGGCCCCAGGGGGCATCTACGAGCAGTACTTC. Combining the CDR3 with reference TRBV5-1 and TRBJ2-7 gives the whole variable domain KAGVTQTPRYLIKTRGQQVTLSCSPISGHRSVSWYQQTPGQGLQFLFEYFSETQRNKGNFPGRFSGRQFSNSRSEMNVSTLELGDSALYLCASSVAPGGIYEQYFGPGTRLTVT.

CDR3 coding DNA: TGTGCCAGCAGCCCCCCCCCGACTCAGACGGATGGCTACACCTTC. Translating gives CASSPPPTQTDGYTF. The V and J genes are TRBV7-2 and TRBJ1-2, with no clear D. V was cut by 5 bases and J by 6 bases, with 19 bases left in between. Germline lookup yields CDR1 SGHTA and CDR2 FQGNSA. CDR3 length: 15 amino acids.

As DNA, the CDR3 is TGTGCCAGTAGTCGGGTTGGCACCGGGGAGCTGTTTTTT. It yields the protein CASSRVGTGELFF. The rearrangement joins TRBV19 to TRBJ2-2; D unresolved. This CDR3 is 13 amino acids long. Looked up from germline, CDR1 is LNHDA and CDR2 is SQIVND (reference sequence). V was trimmed by 5 bases and J by 4 bases, leaving 8 bases between them.

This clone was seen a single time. The CDR3 DNA sequence: TGTGCCAGCTCACCAAGGGCAGGGGGCGCGGCAGATACGCAGTATTTT. This translates into CASSPRAGGAADTQYF. The rearrangement joins TRBV18 to TRBJ2-3; 8 nucleotides agree with TRBD1. The CDR3 loop spans 16 amino acids. The V segment lost 2 bases and the J segment 4 bases; nucleotides outside the gene matches: 8. Germline V gene data show CDR1 as KGHSH and CDR2 as LQKENI.

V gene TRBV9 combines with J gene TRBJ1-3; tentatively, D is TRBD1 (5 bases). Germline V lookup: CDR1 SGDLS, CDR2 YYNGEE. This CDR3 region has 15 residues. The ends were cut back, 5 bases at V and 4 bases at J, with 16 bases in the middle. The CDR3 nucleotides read TGTGCCAGCAGTCGATTGGGGGTCTACGGAAACACCATATATTTT. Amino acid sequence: CASSRLGVYGNTIYF.

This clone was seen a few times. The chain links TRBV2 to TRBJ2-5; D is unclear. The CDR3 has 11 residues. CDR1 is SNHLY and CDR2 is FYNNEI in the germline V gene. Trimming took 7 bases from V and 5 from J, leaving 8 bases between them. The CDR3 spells CASIKQETQYF. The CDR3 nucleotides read TGTGCCAGCATAAAGCAGGAGACCCAGTACTTC.

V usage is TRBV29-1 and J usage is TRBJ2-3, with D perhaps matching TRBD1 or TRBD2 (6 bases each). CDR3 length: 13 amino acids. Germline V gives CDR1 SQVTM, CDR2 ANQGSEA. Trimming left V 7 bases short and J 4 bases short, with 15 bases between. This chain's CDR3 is CSADGGLADTQYF. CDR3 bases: TGCAGCGCCGATGGGGGGCTAGCAGATACGCAGTATTTT.

The CDR3 spells CASSKGAPNEQYF. The DNA for the CDR3 is TGTGCCAGCAGCAAGGGGGCCCCGAACGAGCAGTACTTC. V gene TRBV11-3 combines with J gene TRBJ2-5, with 7 positions matching TRBD1. Judging by the DNA end, TRBJ2-7 fits better; the J call may be wrong. Germline-derived CDR1 and CDR2 are SGHNT and YENEEA. CDR3 size: 13 residues.

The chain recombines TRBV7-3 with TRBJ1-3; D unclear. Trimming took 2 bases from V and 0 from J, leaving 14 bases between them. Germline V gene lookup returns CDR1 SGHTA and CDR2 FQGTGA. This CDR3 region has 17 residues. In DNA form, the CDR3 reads TGTGCCAGCAGCTTATCCCCACACAAGGACTCTGGAAACACCATATATTTT. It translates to CASSLSPHKDSGNTIYF.

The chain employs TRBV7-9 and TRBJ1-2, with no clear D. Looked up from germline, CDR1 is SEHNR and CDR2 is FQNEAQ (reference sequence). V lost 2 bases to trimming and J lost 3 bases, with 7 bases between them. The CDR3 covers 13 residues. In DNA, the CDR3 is TGTGCCAGCAGCTTAAACGGTGACTATGGCTACACCTTC. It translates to CASSLNGDYGYTF. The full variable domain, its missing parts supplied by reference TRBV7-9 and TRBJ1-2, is DTGVSQNPRHKITKRGQNVTFRCDPISEHNRLYWYRQTLGQGPEFLTYFQNEAQLEKSRLLSDRFSAERPKGSFSTLEIQRTEQGDSAMYLCASSLNGDYGYTFGSGTRLTVV.

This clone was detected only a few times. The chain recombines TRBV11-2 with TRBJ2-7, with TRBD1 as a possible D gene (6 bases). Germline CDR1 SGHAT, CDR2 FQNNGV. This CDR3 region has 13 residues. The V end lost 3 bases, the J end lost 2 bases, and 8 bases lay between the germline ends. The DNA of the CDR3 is TGTGCCAGCAGCTTCGCAGGGGCCTACGAGCAGTACTTC. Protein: CASSFAGAYEQYF.

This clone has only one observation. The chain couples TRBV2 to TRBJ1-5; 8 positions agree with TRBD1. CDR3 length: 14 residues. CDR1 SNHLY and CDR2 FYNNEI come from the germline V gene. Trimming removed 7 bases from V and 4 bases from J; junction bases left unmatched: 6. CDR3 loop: CASKRGQVNQPQHF. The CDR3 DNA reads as TGTGCCAGCAAGCGGGGACAGGTAAATCAGCCCCAGCATTTT.

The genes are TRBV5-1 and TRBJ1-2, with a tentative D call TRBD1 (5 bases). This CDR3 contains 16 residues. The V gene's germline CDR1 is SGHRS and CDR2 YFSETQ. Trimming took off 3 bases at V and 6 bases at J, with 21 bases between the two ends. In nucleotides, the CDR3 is TGCGCCAGCAGCTCCTTAGGGGACCCTGGCATGGATGGCTACACCTTC. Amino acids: CASSSLGDPGMDGYTF.

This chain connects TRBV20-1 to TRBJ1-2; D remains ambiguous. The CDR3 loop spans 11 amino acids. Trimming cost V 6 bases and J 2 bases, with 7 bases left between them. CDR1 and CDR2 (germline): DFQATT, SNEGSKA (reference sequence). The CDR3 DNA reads TGCAGTGCGCCGGTCAACTATGGCTACACCTTC. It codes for CSAPVNYGYTF.